This TCR beta chain was found in a study of tumor-infiltrating lymphocytes in primary liver carcinoma. Starting from 500 ng of total RNA, TCR beta cDNA was produced with a primer in the constant region. Three rounds of nested multiplex PCR with slightly modified ARM-PCR produced TCR beta libraries. The study ran its first two PCR rounds for 9 to 10 cycles each, using TRBV1-TRBV30 forward primers and a C-beta reverse primer. TCRdb itself ran the multiplex PCR reads through MiXCR, one entry per CDR3 protein. The sample holds nearly 200,000 distinct CDR3 sequences; about 61% are singletons and the top ten take roughly 7%. Unsorted whole blood supplied the blood RNA, and germline DNA was isolated too. As for this clonotype: An end of the junction does not agree with germline; a read error may underlie this.

The CDR3 consists of 15 residues. The source of this sequence is an older woman with primary liver carcinoma and hepatitis B virus infection. The sample taken for sequencing was peripheral blood. The chain employs TRBV12-3 or TRBV12-4 and TRBJ1-2, with D unclear. The CDR3 DNA is TGTACCAGCACTAGCATTGGGCGGCCGAACTATGGCTACACCTTC. Its protein product is CTSTSIGRPNYGYTF.